These 16 T cell receptor beta chains were all obtained from the same sample, sequenced in a study of patients and donors after allogeneic stem cell transplantation. TCRdb itself ran the RT-PCR reads through MiXCR, one entry per CDR3 protein. The table shows about 960,000 distinct CDR3 sequences, with roughly 18% occurring only once. The sequencing sample was made of blood, either unsorted or a sorted T cell fraction (not recorded which). Receptors were obtained from a human donor who was either an allogeneic HSCT recipient or a stem cell or donor lymphocyte infusion donor (not recorded which). It is not recorded whose cells these are; they may come from a transplant donor.

The chain uses TRBV5-1 and TRBJ1-2, with TRBD1 matching 7 bases. Per germline, CDR1 SGHRS and CDR2 YFSETQ. CDR3 length equals 15 residues. V shed 5 bases and J 2 bases; nucleotides not matched to a gene: 9. Here the CDR3 reads CASSQSGQSNYGYTF. In DNA form, the CDR3 reads TGCGCCAGCAGTCAATCGGGACAGAGCAACTATGGCTACACCTTC.

Points on this clonotype: With a much larger clone just one base away, this may be a read error. The rearrangement uses TRBV27 and TRBJ2-2, with TRBD2 matching over 11 bases. CDR1 is MNHEY and CDR2 is SMNVEV in the germline V gene (reference sequence). This CDR3 spans 16 amino acids. The V gene end was trimmed by 5 bases and the J gene end by 4 bases; junction bases not matched to a gene: 6. CDR3 DNA sequence: TGTGCCAGCAGTCTTAGCGGGAGGGACCTCACCGGGGAGCTGTTTTTT. Translation: CASSLSGRDLTGELFF.

This clonotype was seen a handful of times. The chain combines TRBV6-2 or TRBV6-3 with TRBJ1-1, with TRBD1 matching 10 bases. Looked up from germline, CDR1 is MNHEY and CDR2 is SVGEGT. The CDR3 is 12 amino acids. V trimming: 10 bases; J trimming: 12 bases; junction bases outside the gene matches: 11. CDR3 sequence (DNA): TGTGCCACCCGACGGGACAGGGGTTCGACTTTCTTT. Translating gives CATRRDRGSTFF.

Comment on this clonotype: The germline gene is not matched at one end of the junction; a read error may be the cause. This chain links TRBV5-1 with TRBJ2-7; perhaps TRBD1 as D (6 bases). Germline assignment: CDR1 SGHRS and CDR2 YFSETQ. The length of the CDR3 is 15 residues. The DNA of the CDR3 is TGCGCCAGCAGCTTGGGGGGGCTACCGACCTACAAGCAGTACTTC. The encoded protein is CASSLGGLPTYKQYF.

This chain links TRBV20-1 with TRBJ1-6; D may be TRBD1 (6 bases). Per germline, CDR1 DFQATT and CDR2 SNEGSKA (reference sequence). This CDR3 has 17 amino acids. V lost 4 bases, J lost 0 bases, and 16 bases lay in between. The CDR3 sequence is CSATPGHLSSYNSPLHF. As DNA, the CDR3 is TGCAGTGCTACACCGGGACACCTTAGCTCCTATAATTCACCCCTCCACTTT.

This clonotype was observed at least ten times. This chain uses TRBV12-3 or TRBV12-4 with TRBJ2-5, with D possibly being TRBD1 (5 bases). The CDR3 sequence is 13 residues long. With 6 bases removed from V and 2 bases from J, the gap between germline ends came to 10 bases. In nucleotides, the CDR3 is TGTGCCAGCAGGCTTACAGGACAAGAGACCCAGTACTTC. It translates to CASRLTGQETQYF.

A word on this clonotype: A read error may produce the germline difference seen at one junction end. The chain recombines TRBV6-5 with TRBJ2-2, with a weak D call TRBD2 (6 bases). Germline-derived CDR1 and CDR2 are MNHEY and SVGAGI. The CDR3 covers 16 residues. The CDR3 loop reads CASNYLGMEGTGELFF. CDR3 DNA: TGTGCCAGCAATTACTTAGGGATGGAGGGGACCGGGGAGCTGTTTTTT.

This clonotype was detected a few times. V and J are TRBV2 and TRBJ2-3, with D uncertain. Germline lookup yields CDR1 SNHLY and CDR2 FYNNEI. V lost 6 bases and J lost 8, with 9 bases in between. This CDR3 contains 11 residues. The CDR3 nucleotides read TGTGCCAGCAGCCGTGAGACTACGCAGTATTTT. Its protein product is CASSRETTQYF.

This clonotype was recorded at least ten times. The chain recombines TRBV12-3 or TRBV12-4 with TRBJ2-5; D gene ambiguous. The V and J ends lost 3 bases and 1 base respectively, with 3 bases between them. The CDR3 covers 12 residues. The CDR3, as DNA: TGTGCCAGCAGTTTGTTCCAAGAGACCCAGTACTTC. Its protein is CASSLFQETQYF.

This clonotype was counted only a few times. This sequence joins TRBV12-3 or TRBV12-4 and TRBJ2-2; 10 bases line up with TRBD1. The trim removed 5 bases at V and 6 bases at J, leaving 12 bases unmatched. The CDR3 is 17 residues long. The CDR3 spells CASSKSPGTGAPGELFF. The CDR3 nucleotides read TGTGCCAGCAGTAAATCTCCCGGGACAGGGGCTCCCGGGGAGCTGTTTTTT.

This clonotype occurred a few times. J is TRBJ1-1 and V is TRBV4-1; no reliable D call. The V end lost 0 bases, the J end lost 1 base, and 12 bases lay between the germline ends. Germline V gene sequence: CDR1 MGHRA, CDR2 YSYEKL. CDR3 length: 16 amino acids. This CDR3 is CASSQDGSGRNTEAFF. The CDR3 DNA follows: TGCGCCAGCAGCCAAGATGGGTCCGGGAGGAACACTGAAGCTTTCTTT.

This clonotype was seen more than once but under ten times. The CDR3 bases are TGTGCCAGCAGGCCCGGGACAGTCGGAAACACCATATATTTT. It is translated as CASRPGTVGNTIYF. This chain uses TRBV6-1 with TRBJ1-3; 7 nucleotides agree with TRBD1. V was clipped by 6 bases and J by 4 bases; unmatched bases: 6. This CDR3 spans 14 amino acids. Germline lookup yields CDR1 MNHNS and CDR2 SASEGT.

The V and J genes are TRBV20-1 and TRBJ2-1; D could derive from TRBD1 or TRBD2 (5 bases each). The CDR3 has 16 residues. Trimming pared 0 bases from V and 0 bases from J, leaving 12 bases between. Germline V gives CDR1 DFQATT, CDR2 SNEGSKA (reference sequence). CDR3 DNA sequence: TGCAGTGCTAGAGATCGGGGCAGGAGCTCCTACAATGAGCAGTTCTTC. Translation gives CSARDRGRSSYNEQFF.

This sequence joins TRBV7-2 and TRBJ1-5; D remains unclear. The V gene lost 1 base and the J gene lost 11 bases, with 12 bases spanning the gap. From germline, CDR1 is SGHTA and CDR2 FQGNSA. The CDR3 runs 13 residues. The DNA for the CDR3 is TGTGCCAGCAGCTTAGTGGAGGCGGCGGCCCAGCATTTT. This encodes CASSLVEAAAQHF.

The chain couples TRBV9 to TRBJ2-7, with no clear D. CDR1 and CDR2 (germline): SGDLS, YYNGEE. The CDR3 contains 16 residues. The V and J ends lost 4 bases and 3 bases respectively, with 20 bases between them. The CDR3 region has the DNA TGTGCCAGCAGCCCATCTCCGGACCTTAACTTCTACGAGCAGTACTTC. Protein sequence: CASSPSPDLNFYEQYF.

This clonotype was observed a handful of times. The V gene is TRBV20-1, the J gene TRBJ1-4; TRBD1 might be the D (6 bases). Germline CDR1 DFQATT, CDR2 SNEGSKA (reference sequence). The CDR3 has 15 residues. The V end was cut by 1 base, the J end by 6 bases, with 15 bases between. The CDR3 here is CSARALGQWDEKLFF. The DNA of the CDR3 is TGCAGTGCTAGAGCCCTCGGACAGTGGGATGAAAAACTGTTTTTT.